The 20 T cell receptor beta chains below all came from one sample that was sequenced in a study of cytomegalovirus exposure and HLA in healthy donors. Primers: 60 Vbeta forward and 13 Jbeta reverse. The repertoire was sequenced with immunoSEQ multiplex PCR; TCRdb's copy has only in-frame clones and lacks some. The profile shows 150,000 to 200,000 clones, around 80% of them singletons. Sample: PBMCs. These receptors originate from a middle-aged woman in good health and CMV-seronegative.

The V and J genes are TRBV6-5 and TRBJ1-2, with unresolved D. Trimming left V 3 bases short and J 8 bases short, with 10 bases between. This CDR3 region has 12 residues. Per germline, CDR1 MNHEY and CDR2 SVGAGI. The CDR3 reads CASSYEGRGYTF. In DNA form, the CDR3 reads TGTGCCAGCAGTTATGAGGGCCGAGGCTACACCTTC.

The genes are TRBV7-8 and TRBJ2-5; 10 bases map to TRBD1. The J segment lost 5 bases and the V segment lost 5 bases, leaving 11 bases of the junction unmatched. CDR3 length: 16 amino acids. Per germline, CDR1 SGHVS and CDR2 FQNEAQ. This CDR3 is CASSPGRQGALETQYF. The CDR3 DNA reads TGTGCCAGCAGCCCAGGGCGACAGGGGGCGTTGGAGACCCAGTACTTC.

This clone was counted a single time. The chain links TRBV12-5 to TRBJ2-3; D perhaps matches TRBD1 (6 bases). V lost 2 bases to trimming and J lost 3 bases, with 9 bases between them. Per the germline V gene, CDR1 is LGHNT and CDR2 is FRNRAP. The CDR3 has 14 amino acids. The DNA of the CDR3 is TGTGCTAGTGGTTTGCTTCAGGGGACAGATACGCAGTATTTT. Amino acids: CASGLLQGTDTQYF.

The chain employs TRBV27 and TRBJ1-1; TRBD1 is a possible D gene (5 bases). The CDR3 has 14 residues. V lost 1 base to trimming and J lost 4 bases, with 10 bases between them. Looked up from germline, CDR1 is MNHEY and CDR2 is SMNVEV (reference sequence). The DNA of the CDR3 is TGTGCCAGCAGTTTATACGGCGGGGGCACTGAAGCTTTCTTT. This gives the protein CASSLYGGGTEAFF.

The CDR3 reads CASSVGPDGGEQYF. In DNA, the CDR3 is TGTGCCAGCAGCGTAGGTCCGGATGGAGGGGAGCAGTACTTC. The chain has TRBV9 and TRBJ2-7; D is possibly TRBD2 (6 bases). Germline V CDR1 and CDR2: SGDLS, YYNGEE. V was clipped by 0 bases and J by 7 bases, with 14 bases between them. The CDR3 has 14 amino acids.

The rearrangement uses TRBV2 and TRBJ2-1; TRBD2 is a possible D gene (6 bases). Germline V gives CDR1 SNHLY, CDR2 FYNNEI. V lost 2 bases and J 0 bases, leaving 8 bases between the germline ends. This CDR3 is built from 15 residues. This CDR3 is CASSELGGSYNEQFF. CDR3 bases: TGTGCCAGCAGTGAATTGGGGGGCTCCTACAATGAGCAGTTCTTC. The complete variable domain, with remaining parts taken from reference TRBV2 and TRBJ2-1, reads EPEVTQTPSHQVTQMGQEVILRCVPISNHLYFYWYRQILGQKVEFLVSFYNNEISEKSEIFDDQFSVERPDGSNFTLKIRSTKLEDSAMYFCASSELGGSYNEQFFGPGTRLTVL.

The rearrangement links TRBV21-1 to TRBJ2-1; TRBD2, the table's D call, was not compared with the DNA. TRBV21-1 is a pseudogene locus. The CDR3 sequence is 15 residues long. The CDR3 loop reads CASSNGESSYNEQFF. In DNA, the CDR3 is TGTGCCAGCAGCAACGGAGAGAGCTCCTACAATGAGCAGTTCTTC.

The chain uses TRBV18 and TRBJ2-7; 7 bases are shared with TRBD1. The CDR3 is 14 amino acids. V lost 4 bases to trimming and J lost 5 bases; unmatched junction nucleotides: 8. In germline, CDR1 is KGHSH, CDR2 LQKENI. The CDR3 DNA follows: TGTGCCAGCTCACTACCGCTGACAGGGAACGAGCAGTACTTC. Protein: CASSLPLTGNEQYF.

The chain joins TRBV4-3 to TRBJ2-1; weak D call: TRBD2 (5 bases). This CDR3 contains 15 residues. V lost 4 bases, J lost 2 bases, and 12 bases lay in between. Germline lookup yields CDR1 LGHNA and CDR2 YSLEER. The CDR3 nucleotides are TGCGCCAGCAGCCGAGGGTCATTGACCTACAATGAGCAGTTCTTC. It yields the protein CASSRGSLTYNEQFF.

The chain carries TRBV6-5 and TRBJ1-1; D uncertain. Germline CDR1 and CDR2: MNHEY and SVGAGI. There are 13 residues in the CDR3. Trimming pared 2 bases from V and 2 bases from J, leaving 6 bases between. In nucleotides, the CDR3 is TGTGCCAGCAGTTACGCGAGCAACACTGAAGCTTTCTTT. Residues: CASSYASNTEAFF.

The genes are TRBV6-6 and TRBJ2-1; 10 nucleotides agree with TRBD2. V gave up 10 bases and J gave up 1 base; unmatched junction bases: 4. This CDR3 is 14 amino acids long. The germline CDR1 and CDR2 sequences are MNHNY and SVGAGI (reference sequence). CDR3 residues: CATRTSGSYNEQFF. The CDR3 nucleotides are TGTGCCACACGGACTAGCGGATCCTACAATGAGCAGTTCTTC.

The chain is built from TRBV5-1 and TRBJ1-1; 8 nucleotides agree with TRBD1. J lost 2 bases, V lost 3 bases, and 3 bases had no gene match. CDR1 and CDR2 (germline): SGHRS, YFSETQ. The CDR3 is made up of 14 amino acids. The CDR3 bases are TGCGCCAGCAGCTCCGGACAGGGTAACACTGAAGCTTTCTTT. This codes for CASSSGQGNTEAFF.

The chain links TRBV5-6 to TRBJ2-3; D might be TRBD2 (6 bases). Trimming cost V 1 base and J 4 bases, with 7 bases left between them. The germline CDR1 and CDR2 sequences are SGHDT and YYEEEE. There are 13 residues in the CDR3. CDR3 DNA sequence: TGTGCCAGCAGCTTGAGCGGGCCAGATACGCAGTATTTT. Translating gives CASSLSGPDTQYF.

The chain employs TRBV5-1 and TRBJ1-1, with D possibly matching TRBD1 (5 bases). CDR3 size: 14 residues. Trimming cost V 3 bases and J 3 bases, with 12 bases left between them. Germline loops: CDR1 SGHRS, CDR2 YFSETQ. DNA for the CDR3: TGCGCCAGCAGCTCGCGTCAGGGCTACACTGAAGCTTTCTTT. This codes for CASSSRQGYTEAFF.

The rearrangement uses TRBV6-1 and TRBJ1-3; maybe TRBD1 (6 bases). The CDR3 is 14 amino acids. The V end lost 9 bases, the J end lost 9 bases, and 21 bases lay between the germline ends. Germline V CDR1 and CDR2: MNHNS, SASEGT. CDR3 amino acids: CARGRDTGGLTIYF. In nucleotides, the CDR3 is TGTGCCAGGGGGAGGGACACGGGAGGGCTCACCATATATTTT.

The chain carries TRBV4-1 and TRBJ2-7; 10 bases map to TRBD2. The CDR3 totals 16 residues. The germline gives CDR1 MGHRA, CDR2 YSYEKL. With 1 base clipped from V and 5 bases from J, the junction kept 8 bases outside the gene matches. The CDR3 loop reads CASSQVFRLAGDEQYF. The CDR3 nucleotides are TGCGCCAGCAGCCAAGTGTTTCGGCTAGCGGGAGACGAGCAGTACTTC.

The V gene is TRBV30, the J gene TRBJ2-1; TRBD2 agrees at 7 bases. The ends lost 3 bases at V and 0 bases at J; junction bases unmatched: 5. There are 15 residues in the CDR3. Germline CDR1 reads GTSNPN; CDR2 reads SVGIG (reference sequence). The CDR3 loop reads CAWRSGGSSYNEQFF. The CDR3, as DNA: TGTGCCTGGAGATCTGGCGGGAGCTCCTACAATGAGCAGTTCTTC.

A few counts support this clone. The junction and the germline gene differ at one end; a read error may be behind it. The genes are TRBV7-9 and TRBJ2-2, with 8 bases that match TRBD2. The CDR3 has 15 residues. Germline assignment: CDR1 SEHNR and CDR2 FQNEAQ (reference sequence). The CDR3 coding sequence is TGTTCCAGCAGCCGGGGACTAGCGAACACCGGGGAGCTGTTTTTT. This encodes CSSSRGLANTGELFF.

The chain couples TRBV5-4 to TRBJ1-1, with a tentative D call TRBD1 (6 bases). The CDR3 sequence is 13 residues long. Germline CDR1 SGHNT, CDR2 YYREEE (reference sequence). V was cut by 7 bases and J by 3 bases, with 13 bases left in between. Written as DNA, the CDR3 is TGTGCCAGCCACTCGAAGGGGGACACTGAAGCTTTCTTT. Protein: CASHSKGDTEAFF.

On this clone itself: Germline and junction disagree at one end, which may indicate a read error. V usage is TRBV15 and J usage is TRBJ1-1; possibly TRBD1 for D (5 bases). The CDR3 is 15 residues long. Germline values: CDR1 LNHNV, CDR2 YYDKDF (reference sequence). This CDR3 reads CATSRGRGVKTEAFF. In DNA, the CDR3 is TGTGCCACCAGCAGAGGGAGGGGCGTGAAGACTGAAGCTTTCTTT. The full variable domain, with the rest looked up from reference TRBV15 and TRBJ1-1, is DAMVIQNPRYQVTQFGKPVTLSCSQTLNHNVMYWYQQKSSQAPKLLFHYYDKDFNNEADTPDNFQSRRPNTSFCFLDIRSPGLGDTAMYLCATSRGRGVKTEAFFGQGTRLTVV.